Listed below are T cell receptor beta chains from one sample, sequenced in a study of shared clonotypes between healthy human individuals. Sequenced by immunoSEQ multiplex PCR; TCRdb stores in-frame clones only, minus some. This repertoire shows about 2.4 million clones, 80% to 95% found once; its top ten account for 0.36%. Sequenced input: naive CD4+ T cells from PBMCs. Receptor source: a man between 18 and 35 years old in good health. Some clones in this sample may be carry-over from other donors' samples. Each CDR3 is given with its conserved first and last residue.

TRBV5-4	TRBJ1-1	CASSSGTGGIVEAFF
TRBV2	TRBJ1-5	CASSDSTGGQPQHF
TRBV25-1	TRBJ1-1	CASSNRQRATEAFF
TRBV7-9	TRBJ1-5	CASSFLEKGRWGNQPQHF
TRBV15	TRBJ2-7	CATSTRVGEQYF
TRBV10-3	TRBJ2-7	CAISITGLAGDEQYF
TRBV7-9	TRBJ1-2	CASSLGTGYGYTF
TRBV18	TRBJ2-1	CASSPHWDSEQFF
TRBV5-4	TRBJ2-1	CASSPPRVMAYNEQFF
TRBV9	TRBJ2-1	CASSVVALNNEQFF
TRBV6-5	TRBJ1-2	CASSTTRDSNYGYTF
TRBV19	TRBJ1-1	CASSIGVSAFF
TRBV19	TRBJ1-2	CASSIGGRYGYTF
TRBV6-1	TRBJ2-5	CASTKTVETQYF
TRBV25-1	TRBJ1-6	CASSDPGGGRNSPLHF
TRBV7-2	TRBJ2-2	CASGTAANTGELFF
TRBV6-5	TRBJ2-2	CASSYRGRADGELFF
TRBV11-2	TRBJ2-3	CASSLVIGVGVTDTQYF
TRBV9	TRBJ2-7	CASSVGYEQYF
TRBV27	TRBJ1-2	CASSPGGNYGYTF
TRBV7-9	TRBJ2-7	CASSAWDRASYEQYF
TRBV5-4	TRBJ1-5	CASSLGTGSNQPQHF
TRBV6-1	TRBJ1-5	CASSDSRTHRTQHF
TRBV28	TRBJ1-1	CASKGDTEAFF
TRBV29-1	TRBJ1-3	CSVERGLSGNTIYF